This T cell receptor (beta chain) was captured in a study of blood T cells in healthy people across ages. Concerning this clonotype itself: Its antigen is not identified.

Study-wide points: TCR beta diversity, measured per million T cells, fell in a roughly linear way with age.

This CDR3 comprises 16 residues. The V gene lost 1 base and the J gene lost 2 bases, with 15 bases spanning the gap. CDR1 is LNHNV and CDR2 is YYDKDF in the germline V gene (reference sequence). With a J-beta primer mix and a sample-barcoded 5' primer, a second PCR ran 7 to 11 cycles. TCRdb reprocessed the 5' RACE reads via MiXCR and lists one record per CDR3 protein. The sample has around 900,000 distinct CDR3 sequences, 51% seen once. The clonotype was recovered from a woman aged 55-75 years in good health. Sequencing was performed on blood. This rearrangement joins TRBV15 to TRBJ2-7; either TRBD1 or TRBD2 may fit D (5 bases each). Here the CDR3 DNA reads TGTGCCACCAGCAGAGTCCCCGGGACCGTTGCCTACGAGCAGTACTTC. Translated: CATSRVPGTVAYEQYF. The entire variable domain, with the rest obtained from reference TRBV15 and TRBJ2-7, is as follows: DAMVIQNPRYQVTQFGKPVTLSCSQTLNHNVMYWYQQKSSQAPKLLFHYYDKDFNNEADTPDNFQSRRPNTSFCFLDIRSPGLGDTAMYLCATSRVPGTVAYEQYFGPGTRLTVT.